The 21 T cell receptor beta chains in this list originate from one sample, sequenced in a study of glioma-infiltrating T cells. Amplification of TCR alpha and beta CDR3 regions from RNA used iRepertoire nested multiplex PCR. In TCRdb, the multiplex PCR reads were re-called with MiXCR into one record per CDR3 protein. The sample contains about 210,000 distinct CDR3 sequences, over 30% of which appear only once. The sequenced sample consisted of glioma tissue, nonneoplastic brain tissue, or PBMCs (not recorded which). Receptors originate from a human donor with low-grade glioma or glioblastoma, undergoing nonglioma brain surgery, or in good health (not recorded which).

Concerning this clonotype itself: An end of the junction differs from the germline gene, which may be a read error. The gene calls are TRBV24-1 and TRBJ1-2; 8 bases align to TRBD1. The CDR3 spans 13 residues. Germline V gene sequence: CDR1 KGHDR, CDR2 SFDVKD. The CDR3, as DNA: TGTGCCACCAGTGATTGGACAGGGTATGGCTACACATTC. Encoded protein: CATSDWTGYGYTF.

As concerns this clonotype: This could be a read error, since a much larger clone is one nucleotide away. The CDR3 reads CASSLGRGAEAFF. For the CDR3, the DNA is TGTGCCAGCAGTTTGGGCAGGGGCGCTGAAGCTTTCTTT. This rearrangement joins TRBV12-3 or TRBV12-4 to TRBJ1-1, with TRBD1 as a possible D gene (6 bases). This CDR3 contains 13 residues. V lost 3 bases and J lost 6, with 11 bases in between.

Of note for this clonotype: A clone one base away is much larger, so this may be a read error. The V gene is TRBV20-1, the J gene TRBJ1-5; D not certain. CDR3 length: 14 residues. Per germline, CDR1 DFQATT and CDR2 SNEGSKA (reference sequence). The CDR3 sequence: CSVAKGGGNQPQHF. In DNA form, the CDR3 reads TGCAGCGTTGCAAAGGGCGGGGGCAATCAGCCCCAGCATTTT.

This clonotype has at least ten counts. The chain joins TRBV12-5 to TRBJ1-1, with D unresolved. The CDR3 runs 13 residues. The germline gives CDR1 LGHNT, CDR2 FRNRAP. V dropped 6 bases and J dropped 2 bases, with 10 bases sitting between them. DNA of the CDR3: TGTGCTAGTGGGACTACAGCAAACACTGAAGCTTTCTTT. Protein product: CASGTTANTEAFF. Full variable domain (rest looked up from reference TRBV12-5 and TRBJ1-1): DARVTQTPRHKVTEMGQEVTMRCQPILGHNTVFWYRQTMMQGLELLAYFRNRAPLDDSGMPKDRFSAEMPDATLATLKIQPSEPRDSAVYFCASGTTANTEAFFGQGTRLTVV.

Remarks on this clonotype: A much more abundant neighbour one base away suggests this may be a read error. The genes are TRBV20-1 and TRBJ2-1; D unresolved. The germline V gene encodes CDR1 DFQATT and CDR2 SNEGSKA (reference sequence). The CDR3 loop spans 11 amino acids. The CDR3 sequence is CSAWLVNERFF. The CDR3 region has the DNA TGCAGTGCTTGGCTAGTCAATGAGCGGTTCTTC.

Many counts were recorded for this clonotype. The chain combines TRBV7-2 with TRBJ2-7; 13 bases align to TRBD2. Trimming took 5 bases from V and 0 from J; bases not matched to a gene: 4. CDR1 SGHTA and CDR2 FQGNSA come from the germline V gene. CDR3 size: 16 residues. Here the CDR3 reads CASSTRTSGGSYEQYF. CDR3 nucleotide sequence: TGTGCCAGCAGCACGCGGACTAGCGGGGGCTCCTACGAGCAGTACTTC.

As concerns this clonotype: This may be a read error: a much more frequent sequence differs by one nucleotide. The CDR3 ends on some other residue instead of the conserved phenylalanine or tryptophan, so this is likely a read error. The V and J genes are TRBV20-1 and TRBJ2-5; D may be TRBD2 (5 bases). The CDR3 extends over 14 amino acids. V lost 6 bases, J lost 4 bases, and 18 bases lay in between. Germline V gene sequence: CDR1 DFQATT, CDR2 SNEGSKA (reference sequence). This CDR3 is CSALWTLPAETQYV. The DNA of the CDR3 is TGCAGTGCCCTATGGACTCTCCCCGCAGAGACCCAGTACGTC.

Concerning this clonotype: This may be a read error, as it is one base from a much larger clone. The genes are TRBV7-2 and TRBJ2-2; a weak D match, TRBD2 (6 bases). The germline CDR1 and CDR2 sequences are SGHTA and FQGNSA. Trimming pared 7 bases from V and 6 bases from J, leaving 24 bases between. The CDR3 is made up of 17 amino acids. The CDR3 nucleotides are TGTGCCAGCACCCCTAGCGATCGACATGGTATATCCGGGGAGCTGTTTTTT. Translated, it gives CASTPSDRHGISGELFF.

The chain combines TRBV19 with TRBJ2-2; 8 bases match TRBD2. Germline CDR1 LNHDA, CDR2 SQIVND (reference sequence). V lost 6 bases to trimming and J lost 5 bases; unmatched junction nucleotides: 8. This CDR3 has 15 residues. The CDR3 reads CASSASAGGTGELFF. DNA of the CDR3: TGTGCCAGTAGCGCTTCGGCGGGGGGAACCGGGGAGCTGTTTTTT.

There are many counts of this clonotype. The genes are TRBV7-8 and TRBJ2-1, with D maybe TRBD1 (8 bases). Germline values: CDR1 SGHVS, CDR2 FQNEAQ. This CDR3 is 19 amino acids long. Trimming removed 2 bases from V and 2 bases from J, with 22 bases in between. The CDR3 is CASSLIDRGRTRPYNEQFF. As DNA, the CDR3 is TGTGCCAGCAGCTTAATTGACAGGGGCAGGACTAGACCCTACAATGAGCAGTTCTTC.

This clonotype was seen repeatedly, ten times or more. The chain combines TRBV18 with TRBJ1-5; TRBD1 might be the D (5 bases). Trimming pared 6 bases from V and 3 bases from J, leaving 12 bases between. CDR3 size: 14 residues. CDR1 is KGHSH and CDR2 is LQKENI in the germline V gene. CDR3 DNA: TGTGCCAGCTCGGGGGGACCTATCAATCAGCCCCAGCATTTT. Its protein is CASSGGPINQPQHF.

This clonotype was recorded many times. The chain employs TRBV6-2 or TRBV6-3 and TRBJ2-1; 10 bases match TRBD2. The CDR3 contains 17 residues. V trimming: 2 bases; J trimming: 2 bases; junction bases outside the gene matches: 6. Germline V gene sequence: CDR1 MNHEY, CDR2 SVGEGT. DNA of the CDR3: TGTGCCAGCAGTTACCGACTAGCGGGCTACACCTACAATGAGCAGTTCTTC. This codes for CASSYRLAGYTYNEQFF.

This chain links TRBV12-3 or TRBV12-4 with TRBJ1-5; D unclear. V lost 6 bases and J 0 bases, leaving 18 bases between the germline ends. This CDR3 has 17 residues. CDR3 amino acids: CASRDSSAGVSNQPQHF. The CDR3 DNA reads TGTGCCAGCAGGGACTCCTCGGCCGGAGTTAGCAATCAGCCCCAGCATTTT.

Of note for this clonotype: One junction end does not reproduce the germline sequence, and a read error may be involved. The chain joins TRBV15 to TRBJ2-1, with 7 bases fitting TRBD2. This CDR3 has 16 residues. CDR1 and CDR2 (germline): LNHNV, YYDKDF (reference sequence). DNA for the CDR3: TGTGCCAGCAGCTTAGAGGGGAGGGGCTCCTACAATGAGCAGTTCTTC. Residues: CASSLEGRGSYNEQFF.

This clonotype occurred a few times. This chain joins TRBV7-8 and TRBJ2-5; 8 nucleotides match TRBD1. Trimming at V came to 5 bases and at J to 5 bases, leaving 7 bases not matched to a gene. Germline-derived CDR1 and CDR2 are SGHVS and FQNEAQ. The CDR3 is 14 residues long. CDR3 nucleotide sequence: TGTGCCAGCAGCAATCAGGGGGCTGTGGAGACCCAGTACTTC. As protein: CASSNQGAVETQYF.

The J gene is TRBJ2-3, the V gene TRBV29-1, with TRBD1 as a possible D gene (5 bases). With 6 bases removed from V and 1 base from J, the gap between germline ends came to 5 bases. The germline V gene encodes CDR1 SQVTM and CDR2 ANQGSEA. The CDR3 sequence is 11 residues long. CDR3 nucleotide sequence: TGCAGCGTGGGGCGCACAGATACGCAGTATTTT. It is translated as CSVGRTDTQYF.

CDR3 protein: CSASGATRETQYF. The DNA for the CDR3 is TGCAGTGCTAGTGGTGCCACCCGGGAGACCCAGTACTTC. The chain combines TRBV20-1 with TRBJ2-5; D is uncertain. There are 13 residues in the CDR3. Trimming pared 3 bases from V and 5 bases from J, leaving 13 bases between. The germline CDR1 and CDR2 sequences are DFQATT and SNEGSKA (reference sequence).

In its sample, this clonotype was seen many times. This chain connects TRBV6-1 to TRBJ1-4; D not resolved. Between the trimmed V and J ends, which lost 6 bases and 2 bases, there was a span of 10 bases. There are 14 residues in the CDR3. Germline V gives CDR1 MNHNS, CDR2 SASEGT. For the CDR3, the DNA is TGTGCCAGCAGCAGAGTGGAGACTAATGAAAAACTGTTTTTT. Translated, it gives CASSRVETNEKLFF.

The CDR3, as DNA: TGTGCCAGCAGTGAAGCGCGCCGGGACCAGCCCCAGCATTTT. Amino acid sequence: CASSEARRDQPQHF. The V and J genes are TRBV2 and TRBJ1-5, with D possibly matching TRBD1 (5 bases). Trimming cost V 0 bases and J 7 bases, with 10 bases left between them. CDR1 SNHLY and CDR2 FYNNEI come from the germline V gene. This CDR3 has 14 amino acids. Combining the CDR3 with reference TRBV2 and TRBJ1-5 gives the whole variable domain EPEVTQTPSHQVTQMGQEVILRCVPISNHLYFYWYRQILGQKVEFLVSFYNNEISEKSEIFDDQFSVERPDGSNFTLKIRSTKLEDSAMYFCASSEARRDQPQHFGDGTRLSIL.

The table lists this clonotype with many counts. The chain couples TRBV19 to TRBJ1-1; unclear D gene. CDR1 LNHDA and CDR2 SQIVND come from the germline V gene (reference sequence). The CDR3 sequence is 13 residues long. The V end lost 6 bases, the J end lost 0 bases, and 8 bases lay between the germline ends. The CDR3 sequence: CASRRMMNTEAFF. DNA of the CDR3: TGTGCCAGTAGAAGGATGATGAACACTGAAGCTTTCTTT.

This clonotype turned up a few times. The DNA for the CDR3 is TGCGCCAGCAGCCAAGGCGGCGGGAGGAGGGAGACCCAGTACTTC. Its translation is CASSQGGGRRETQYF. V usage is TRBV4-3 and J usage is TRBJ2-5, with 8 nucleotides matching TRBD2. Germline values: CDR1 LGHNA, CDR2 YSLEER. V shed 1 base and J 5 bases; nucleotides not matched to a gene: 6. This CDR3 contains 15 residues.